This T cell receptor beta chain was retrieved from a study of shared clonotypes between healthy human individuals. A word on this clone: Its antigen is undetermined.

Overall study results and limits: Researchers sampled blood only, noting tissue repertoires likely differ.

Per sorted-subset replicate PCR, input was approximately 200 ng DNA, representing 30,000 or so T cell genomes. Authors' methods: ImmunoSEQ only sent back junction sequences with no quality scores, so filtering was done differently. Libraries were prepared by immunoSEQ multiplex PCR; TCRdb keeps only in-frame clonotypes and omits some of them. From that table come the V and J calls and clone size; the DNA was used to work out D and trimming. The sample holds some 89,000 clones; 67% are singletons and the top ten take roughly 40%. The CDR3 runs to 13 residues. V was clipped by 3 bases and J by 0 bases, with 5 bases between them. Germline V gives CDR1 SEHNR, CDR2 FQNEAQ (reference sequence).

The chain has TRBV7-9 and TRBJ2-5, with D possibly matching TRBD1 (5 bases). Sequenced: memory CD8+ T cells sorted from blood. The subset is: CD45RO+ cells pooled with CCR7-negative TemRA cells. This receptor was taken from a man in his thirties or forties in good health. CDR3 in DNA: TGTGCCAGCAGCTTGACAGACCAAGAGACCCAGTACTTC. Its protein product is CASSLTDQETQYF.